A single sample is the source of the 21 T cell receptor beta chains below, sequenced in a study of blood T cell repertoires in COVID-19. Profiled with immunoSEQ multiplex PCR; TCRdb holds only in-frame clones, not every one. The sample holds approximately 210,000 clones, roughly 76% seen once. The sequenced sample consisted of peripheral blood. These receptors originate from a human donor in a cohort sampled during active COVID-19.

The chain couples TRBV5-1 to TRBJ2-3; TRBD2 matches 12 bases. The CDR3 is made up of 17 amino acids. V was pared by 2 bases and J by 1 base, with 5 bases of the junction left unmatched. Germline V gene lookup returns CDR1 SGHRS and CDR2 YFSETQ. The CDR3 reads CASSFLGTSGRTDTQYF. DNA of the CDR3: TGCGCCAGCAGCTTCCTCGGGACTAGCGGGCGCACAGATACGCAGTATTTT.

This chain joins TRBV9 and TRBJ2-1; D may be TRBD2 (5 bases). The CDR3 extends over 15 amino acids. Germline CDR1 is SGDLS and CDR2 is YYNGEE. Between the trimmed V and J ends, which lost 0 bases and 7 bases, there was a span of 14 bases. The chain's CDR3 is CASSVGSGDSNEQFF. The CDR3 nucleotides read TGTGCCAGCAGCGTAGGGAGCGGAGATAGTAATGAGCAGTTCTTC.

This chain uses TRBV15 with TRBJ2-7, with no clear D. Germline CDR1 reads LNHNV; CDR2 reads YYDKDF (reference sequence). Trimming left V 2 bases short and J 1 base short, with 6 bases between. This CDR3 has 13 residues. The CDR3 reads CATSRSISYEQYF. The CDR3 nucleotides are TGTGCCACCAGCAGATCCATTTCCTACGAGCAGTACTTC.

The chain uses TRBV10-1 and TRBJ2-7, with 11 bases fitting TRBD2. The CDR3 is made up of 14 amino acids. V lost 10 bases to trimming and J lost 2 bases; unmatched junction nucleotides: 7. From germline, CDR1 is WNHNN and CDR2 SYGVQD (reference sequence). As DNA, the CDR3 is TGCGCCAACCCACTAGCGGGAGCCCCCTACGAGCAGTACTTC. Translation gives CANPLAGAPYEQYF.

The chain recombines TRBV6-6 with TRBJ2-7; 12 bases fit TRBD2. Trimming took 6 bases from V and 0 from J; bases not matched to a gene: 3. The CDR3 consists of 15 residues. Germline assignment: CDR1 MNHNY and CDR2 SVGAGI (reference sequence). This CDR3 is CASRWTSGISYEQYF. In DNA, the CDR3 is TGTGCCAGCAGATGGACTAGCGGGATCTCCTACGAGCAGTACTTC.

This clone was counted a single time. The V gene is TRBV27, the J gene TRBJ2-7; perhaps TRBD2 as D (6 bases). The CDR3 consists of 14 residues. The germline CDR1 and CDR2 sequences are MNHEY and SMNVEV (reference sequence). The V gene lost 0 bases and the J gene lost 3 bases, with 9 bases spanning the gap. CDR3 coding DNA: TGTGCCAGCAGTTTATCATGGACTAACTACGAGCAGTACTTC. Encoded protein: CASSLSWTNYEQYF.

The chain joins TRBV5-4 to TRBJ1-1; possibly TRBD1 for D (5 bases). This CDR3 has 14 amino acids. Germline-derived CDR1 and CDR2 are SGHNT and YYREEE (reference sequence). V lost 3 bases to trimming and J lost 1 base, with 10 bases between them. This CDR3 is CASSSTVTNTEAFF. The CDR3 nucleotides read TGTGCCAGCAGCTCGACAGTGACGAACACTGAAGCTTTCTTT.

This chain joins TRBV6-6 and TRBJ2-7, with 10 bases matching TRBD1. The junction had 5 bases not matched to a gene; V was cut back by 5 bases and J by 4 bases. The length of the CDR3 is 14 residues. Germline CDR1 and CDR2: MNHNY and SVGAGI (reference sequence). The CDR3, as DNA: TGTGCCAGCAGTCTGCCGGGACAGGGGTACGAGCAGTACTTC. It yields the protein CASSLPGQGYEQYF.

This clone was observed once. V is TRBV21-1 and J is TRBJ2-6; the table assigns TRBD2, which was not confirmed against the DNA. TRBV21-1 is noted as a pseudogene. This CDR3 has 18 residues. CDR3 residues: CASSKVSGITSGANVLTF. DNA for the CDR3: TGTGCCAGCAGCAAAGTTAGCGGGATAACCTCTGGGGCCAACGTCCTGACTTTC.

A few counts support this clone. CDR3 coding DNA: TGTGCCAGCAGCCCAGGGGCAGGGGGTTACTCTGGGGCCAACGTCCTGACTTTC. This sequence encodes CASSPGAGGYSGANVLTF. The chain has TRBV9 and TRBJ2-6, with 7 nucleotides matching TRBD1. The CDR3 consists of 18 residues. The trim removed 4 bases at V and 0 bases at J, leaving 10 bases unmatched. CDR1 is SGDLS and CDR2 is YYNGEE in the germline V gene. Combining the CDR3 with reference TRBV9 and TRBJ2-6 gives the whole variable domain DSGVTQTPKHLITATGQRVTLRCSPRSGDLSVYWYQQSLDQGLQFLIQYYNGEERAKGNILERFSAQQFPDLHSELNLSSLELGDSALYFCASSPGAGGYSGANVLTFGAGSRLTVL.

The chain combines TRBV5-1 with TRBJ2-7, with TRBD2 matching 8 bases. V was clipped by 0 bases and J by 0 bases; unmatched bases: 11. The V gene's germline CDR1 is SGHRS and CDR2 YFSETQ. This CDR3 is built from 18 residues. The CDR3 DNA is TGCGCCAGCAGCTTGGCCAAGGCTAGCGGGTCGATCTCCTACGAGCAGTACTTC. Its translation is CASSLAKASGSISYEQYF.

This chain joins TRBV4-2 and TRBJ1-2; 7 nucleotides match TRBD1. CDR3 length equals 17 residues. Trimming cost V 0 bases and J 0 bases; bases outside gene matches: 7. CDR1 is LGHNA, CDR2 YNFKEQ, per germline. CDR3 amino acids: CASSQEAGGLANYGYTF. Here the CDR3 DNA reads TGTGCCAGCAGCCAAGAGGCAGGGGGGTTAGCTAACTATGGCTACACCTTC.

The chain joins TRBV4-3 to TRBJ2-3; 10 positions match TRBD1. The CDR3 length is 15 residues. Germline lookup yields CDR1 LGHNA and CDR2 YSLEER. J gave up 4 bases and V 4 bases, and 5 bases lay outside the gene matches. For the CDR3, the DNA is TGCGCCAGCAGCCCTCGGACAGGGGGGGCAGATACGCAGTATTTT. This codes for CASSPRTGGADTQYF.

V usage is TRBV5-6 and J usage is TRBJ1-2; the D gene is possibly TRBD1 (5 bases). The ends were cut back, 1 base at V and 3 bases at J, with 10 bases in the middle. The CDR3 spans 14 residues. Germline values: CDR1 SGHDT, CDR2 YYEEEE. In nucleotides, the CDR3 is TGTGCCAGCAGCTTGCGGGGGTTGGACTATGGCTACACCTTC. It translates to CASSLRGLDYGYTF.

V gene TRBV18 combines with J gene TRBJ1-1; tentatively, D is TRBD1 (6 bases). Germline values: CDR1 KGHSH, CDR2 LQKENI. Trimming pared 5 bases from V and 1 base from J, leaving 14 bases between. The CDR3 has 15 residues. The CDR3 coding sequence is TGTGCCAGCTCAGCCGACAGGTTGGGGAACACTGAAGCTTTCTTT. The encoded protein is CASSADRLGNTEAFF.

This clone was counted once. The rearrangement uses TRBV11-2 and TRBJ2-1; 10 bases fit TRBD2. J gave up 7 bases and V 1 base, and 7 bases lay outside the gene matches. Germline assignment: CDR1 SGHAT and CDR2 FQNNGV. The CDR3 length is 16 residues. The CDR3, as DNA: TGTGCCAGCAGCTTAGTTCTAGCGGGAGAGGGAAATGAGCAGTTCTTC. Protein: CASSLVLAGEGNEQFF.

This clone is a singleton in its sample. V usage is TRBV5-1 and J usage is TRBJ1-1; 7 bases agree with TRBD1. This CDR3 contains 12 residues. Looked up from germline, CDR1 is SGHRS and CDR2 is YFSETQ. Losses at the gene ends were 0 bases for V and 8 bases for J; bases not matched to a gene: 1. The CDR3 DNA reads TGCGCCAGCAGCTTGGGGGACAGAGAAGCTTTCTTT. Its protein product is CASSLGDREAFF.

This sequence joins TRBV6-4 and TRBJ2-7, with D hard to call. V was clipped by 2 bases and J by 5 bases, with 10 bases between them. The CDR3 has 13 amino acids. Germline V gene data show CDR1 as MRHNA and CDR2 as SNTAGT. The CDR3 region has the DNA TGTGCCAGCAGTGACGACACACCCAACGAGCAGTACTTC. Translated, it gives CASSDDTPNEQYF.

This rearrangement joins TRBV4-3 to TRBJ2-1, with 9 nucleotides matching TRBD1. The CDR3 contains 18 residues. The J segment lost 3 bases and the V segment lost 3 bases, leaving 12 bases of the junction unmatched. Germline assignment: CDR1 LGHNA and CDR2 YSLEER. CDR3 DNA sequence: TGCGCCAGCAGCCACACAGGGGGCAGGATCTCTATCTACAATGAGCAGTTCTTC. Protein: CASSHTGGRISIYNEQFF.

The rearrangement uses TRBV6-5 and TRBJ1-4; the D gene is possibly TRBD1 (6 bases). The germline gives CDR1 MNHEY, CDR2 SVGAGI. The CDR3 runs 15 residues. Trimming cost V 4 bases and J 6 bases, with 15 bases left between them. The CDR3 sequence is CASSSEGGGDEKLFF. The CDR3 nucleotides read TGTGCCAGCAGTTCGGAGGGGGGGGGCGATGAAAAACTGTTTTTT.

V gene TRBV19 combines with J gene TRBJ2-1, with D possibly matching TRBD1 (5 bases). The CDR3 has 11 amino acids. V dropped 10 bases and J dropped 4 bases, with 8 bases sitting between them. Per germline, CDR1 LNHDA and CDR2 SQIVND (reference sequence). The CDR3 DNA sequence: TGTGCCACCGACAGATACAATGAGCAGTTCTTC. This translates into CATDRYNEQFF.